The clone carrying this TCR beta chain occurred many times. What it binds is not known. Germline CDR1 ENHRY, CDR2 SYGVKD. The V gene end was trimmed by 6 bases and the J gene end by 1 base; junction bases not matched to a gene: 1. This CDR3 is built from 13 residues. Investigators amplified TCR beta CDR3 regions from RNA transcripts. An initial RT-PCR round employing HTBI primers preceded a second-round multiplex PCR. Using its own MiXCR run on the multiplex PCR reads, TCRdb lists one record per CDR3 protein. The table lists approximately 700,000 distinct CDR3 sequences, roughly two fifths of them singletons. This sample was taken from a study of Graves' ophthalmopathy and Graves' hyperthyroidism. Study information: Upon initial diagnosis and before any treatment, peripheral blood was collected. Whole-study results and caveats: Blood repertoires reportedly contained most expanded thyroid clonotypes above 0.001 frequency. The model flagged ophthalmopathy progression at 65% to 71% sensitivity and 72% to 80% specificity.

CAS ≥3, NOSPECS ≥4, moderate-to-severe activity and duration under 3 months marked donors with ophthalmopathy. This clonotype originated in an adult man with Graves' ophthalmopathy. The chain is built from TRBV10-3 and TRBJ1-1, with TRBD1 matching 8 bases. Sequenced input: peripheral blood. Here the CDR3 reads CAIRGTGNTEAFF. The CDR3, as DNA: TGTGCCATCAGAGGGACAGGGAACACTGAAGCTTTCTTT.